This entry lists 32 T cell receptor beta chains sequenced from one sample in a study of identical twins. One entry per CDR3 protein, called by TCRdb with MiXCR from the 5' RACE reads. The table records 200,000 to 250,000 distinct CDR3 sequences, about 11% of them present only once. The sample comprised memory T cells sorted from blood. These receptors were taken from a man aged 45 to 65 in good health.

This clonotype was seen many times. The V gene is TRBV7-2, the J gene TRBJ2-1, with D unresolved. V lost 1 base to trimming and J lost 2 bases, with 9 bases between them. CDR1 SGHTA and CDR2 FQGNSA come from the germline V gene. CDR3 length equals 15 residues. Here the CDR3 DNA reads TGTGCCAGCAGCTTAGGTTGGCAGACCTACAATGAGCAGTTCTTC. It translates to CASSLGWQTYNEQFF.

This clonotype has more than one count but fewer than ten. The chain has TRBV23-1 and TRBJ2-4; 7 nucleotides agree with TRBD2. TRBV23-1 is designated an ORF whose function remains uncertain. The V and J ends lost 0 bases and 1 base, in that order; junction bases with no gene match: 12. The CDR3 totals 19 residues. The CDR3 region is CASSQSRGRALQAKNIQYF. CDR3 in DNA: TGCGCCAGCAGTCAATCGCGGGGGAGGGCACTTCAGGCCAAAAACATTCAGTACTTC.

This clonotype was observed at least ten times. V and J are TRBV14 and TRBJ2-5; D gene uncertain. The germline V and J ends were trimmed by 0 bases and 1 base, with 9 bases remaining between them. CDR3 size: 15 residues. Germline values: CDR1 SGHDN, CDR2 FVKESK. The CDR3, as DNA: TGTGCCAGCAGCCAAGATCCCAGAGCCCAAGAGACCCAGTACTTC. It translates to CASSQDPRAQETQYF. The whole variable domain, filled in from reference TRBV14 and TRBJ2-5, reads EAGVTQFPSHSVIEKGQTVTLRCDPISGHDNLYWYRRVMGKEIKFLLHFVKESKQDESGMPNNRFLAERTGGTYSTLKVQPAELEDSGVYFCASSQDPRAQETQYFGPGTRLLVL.

This clonotype was seen a single time. It may be a read error: a sequence one base away is much more abundant. The chain has TRBV3-1 and TRBJ2-1; no clear D gene. This CDR3 spans 11 amino acids. Germline values: CDR1 LGHDT, CDR2 YNNKEL (reference sequence). The germline V and J ends were trimmed by 3 bases and 8 bases, with 5 bases remaining between them. CDR3 loop: CASSQMDEQFF. CDR3 DNA sequence: TGTGCCAGCAGCCAGATGGATGAGCAGTTCTTC.

This clonotype occurred a few times. The chain carries TRBV20-1 and TRBJ2-7; unclear D gene. Trimming took 5 bases from V and 7 from J, leaving 21 bases between them. The germline CDR1 and CDR2 sequences are DFQATT and SNEGSKA (reference sequence). The length of the CDR3 is 14 residues. In DNA, the CDR3 is TGCAGTGCTCGAACCAATTGGGGTCCTGGGGAGCAGTACTTC. Protein product: CSARTNWGPGEQYF.

This clonotype showed up just a few times. V gene TRBV7-2 combines with J gene TRBJ2-2; 13 nucleotides agree with TRBD2. The trim removed 5 bases at V and 7 bases at J, leaving 7 bases unmatched. Germline assignment: CDR1 SGHTA and CDR2 FQGNSA. This CDR3 has 16 amino acids. CDR3 coding DNA: TGTGCCAGCAGCCCTACTAGCGGGGGGGCTATCGGGGAGCTGTTTTTT. Residues: CASSPTSGGAIGELFF.

This clonotype appeared many times. The gene calls are TRBV4-2 and TRBJ2-1; 15 nucleotides line up with TRBD2. Germline loops: CDR1 LGHNA, CDR2 YNFKEQ. The V segment lost 3 bases and the J segment 1 base; nucleotides outside the gene matches: 10. The CDR3 is made up of 20 amino acids. The CDR3 DNA reads as TGTGCCAGCAGCCAGGCTATCGGGACTAGCGGGGGGAAATCCTACAATGAGCAGTTCTTC. It specifies CASSQAIGTSGGKSYNEQFF.

V usage is TRBV28 and J usage is TRBJ1-1; possibly TRBD1 for D (6 bases). Trimming cost V 4 bases and J 6 bases, with 12 bases left between them. Germline V CDR1 and CDR2: MDHEN, SYDVKM. The length of the CDR3 is 13 residues. As DNA, the CDR3 is TGTGCCAGCAGTTGGACAGCCCTCTCTGAAGCTTTCTTT. It codes for CASSWTALSEAFF.

At least ten counts were recorded for this clonotype. The chain has TRBV7-3 and TRBJ2-2, with D maybe TRBD2 (5 bases). This CDR3 contains 16 residues. Germline V gene data show CDR1 as SGHTA and CDR2 as FQGTGA. Trimming left V 4 bases short and J 4 bases short, with 16 bases between. Here the CDR3 DNA reads TGTGCCAGCAGCTCCCCCACGGGATCGGTCACCGGGGAGCTGTTTTTT. It translates to CASSSPTGSVTGELFF.

This clonotype was counted between two and nine times. The rearrangement uses TRBV27 and TRBJ1-1; the D gene is possibly TRBD1 (6 bases). The CDR3 spans 16 residues. Germline V CDR1 and CDR2: MNHEY, SMNVEV (reference sequence). Trimming shortened V by 1 base and J by 0 bases, and 12 bases separated the two germline ends. CDR3 coding DNA: TGTGCCAGCAGTTTATATGGGGGGCGCGTGAACACTGAAGCTTTCTTT. Translating it yields CASSLYGGRVNTEAFF.

The V gene is TRBV6-2 or TRBV6-3, the J gene TRBJ2-5; 15 nucleotides line up with TRBD2. CDR1 is MNHEY and CDR2 is SVGEGT in the germline V gene. The length of the CDR3 is 18 residues. Unmatched junction bases numbered 7, after V lost 2 bases and J lost 3 bases. The CDR3 reads CASSYGGTSGRYEETQYF. The CDR3, as DNA: TGTGCCAGCAGTTACGGGGGGACTAGCGGGAGGTATGAAGAGACCCAGTACTTC.

This clonotype was detected many times. This rearrangement joins TRBV3-1 to TRBJ1-1, with D unclear. Looked up from germline, CDR1 is LGHDT and CDR2 is YNNKEL (reference sequence). This CDR3 is built from 14 residues. The V end was cut by 0 bases, the J end by 10 bases, with 15 bases between. The CDR3 DNA sequence: TGTGCCAGCAGCCAAGATGGGCCGGGGAGCGTAGCTTTCTTT. Its protein product is CASSQDGPGSVAFF.

The sample holds many counts of this clonotype. This chain uses TRBV20-1 with TRBJ2-5, with D hard to call. The ends were cut back, 6 bases at V and 0 bases at J, with 17 bases in the middle. The germline CDR1 and CDR2 sequences are DFQATT and SNEGSKA (reference sequence). The CDR3 contains 15 residues. CDR3 region: CSALPPVAHQETQYF. CDR3 coding DNA: TGCAGTGCCCTACCTCCCGTGGCGCACCAAGAGACCCAGTACTTC.

In this sample, this clonotype turned up many times. V gene TRBV20-1 combines with J gene TRBJ2-1, with D maybe TRBD1 (5 bases). This CDR3 is 14 amino acids long. V was trimmed by 1 base and J by 4 bases, leaving 11 bases between them. Germline values: CDR1 DFQATT, CDR2 SNEGSKA (reference sequence). CDR3 DNA sequence: TGCAGTGCTAGAGTAAGGGGCAAGTACAATGAGCAGTTCTTC. This translates into CSARVRGKYNEQFF.

This clonotype was found many times. CDR3 sequence reads: CASSPSEGTMRGEQYF. The CDR3 nucleotides are TGCGCCAGCAGCCCCTCCGAGGGCACTATGAGGGGCGAGCAGTACTTC. The rearrangement uses TRBV5-1 and TRBJ2-7; D may be TRBD1 or TRBD2 (5 bases each). The CDR3 has 16 residues. Trimming left V 4 bases short and J 6 bases short, with 23 bases between. CDR1 and CDR2 (germline): SGHRS, YFSETQ.

The CDR3 coding sequence is TGTGCCAGCAGGTCGGAGGCAGAAGGAAACACCATATATTTT. This gives the protein CASRSEAEGNTIYF. The chain has TRBV9 and TRBJ1-3; D is unresolved. The CDR3 length is 14 residues. Per germline, CDR1 SGDLS and CDR2 YYNGEE. V was pared by 5 bases and J by 4 bases, with 13 bases between.

Comments on this clonotype: A junction boundary mismatches the germline segment, possibly from a read error. The V and J genes are TRBV5-1 and TRBJ1-6; weak D call: TRBD1 (5 bases). The germline V gene has CDR1 SGHRS and CDR2 YFSETQ. There are 14 residues in the CDR3. The DNA of the CDR3 is TGTGCCAGCAGCCGCCGGGACTTGAGTTCACCCCTCCACTTT. Amino acid sequence: CASSRRDLSSPLHF.

This clonotype has a count of ten or more. The chain links TRBV4-1 to TRBJ2-7; D may be TRBD1 or TRBD2 (5 bases each). Per germline, CDR1 MGHRA and CDR2 YSYEKL. V shed 3 bases and J shed 3 bases, with 15 bases lying between them. CDR3 size: 15 residues. CDR3 region: CASSQGTGGYYEQYF. The CDR3 DNA follows: TGCGCCAGCAGCCAGGGGACGGGCGGGTACTACGAGCAGTACTTC.

The V call is TRBV5-1, the J call TRBJ1-2; 9 bases agree with TRBD1. Losses at the gene ends were 0 bases for V and 4 bases for J; bases not matched to a gene: 1. The CDR3 has 14 residues. CDR1 SGHRS and CDR2 YFSETQ come from the germline V gene. This chain's CDR3 is CASSLGDRAYGYTF. The DNA for the CDR3 is TGCGCCAGCAGCTTGGGGGACAGGGCCTATGGCTACACCTTC.

This chain connects TRBV11-2 to TRBJ1-5; 9 bases agree with TRBD1. Germline values: CDR1 SGHAT, CDR2 FQNNGV. The V gene end was trimmed by 6 bases and the J gene end by 6 bases; junction bases not matched to a gene: 6. CDR3 length: 14 amino acids. The CDR3 nucleotides are TGTGCCAGCAGTTCACCGGGACAGGGTCAGCCCCAGCATTTT. Translation gives CASSSPGQGQPQHF.

Ten or more counts support this clonotype. V gene TRBV3-1 combines with J gene TRBJ1-1; D gene uncertain. Germline-derived CDR1 and CDR2 are LGHDT and YNNKEL (reference sequence). The CDR3 is 14 residues long. The V and J ends lost 1 base and 4 bases respectively, with 10 bases between them. CDR3: CASSQGRTITEAFF. The DNA of the CDR3 is TGTGCCAGCAGCCAAGGACGGACTATCACTGAAGCTTTCTTT.

In its sample, this clonotype was seen once. CDR3 sequence: CASSETGAGGGFTDTQYF. The CDR3 DNA reads as TGTGCCAGCAGCGAAACAGGGGCAGGCGGGGGGTTCACAGATACGCAGTATTTT. The chain uses TRBV6-1 and TRBJ2-3; tentatively, D is TRBD2 (8 bases). The CDR3 extends over 18 amino acids. Germline V gene data show CDR1 as MNHNS and CDR2 as SASEGT. V was pared by 6 bases and J by 2 bases, with 24 bases between.

This clonotype was counted only a few times. This rearrangement joins TRBV4-3 to TRBJ2-7; the match to TRBD1 covers 11 bases. Germline values: CDR1 LGHNA, CDR2 YSLEER. CDR3 length: 15 amino acids. V was clipped by 0 bases and J by 8 bases; unmatched bases: 6. The CDR3 region has the DNA TGCGCCAGCAGCCAAGACCCGGGACAGGGGGTTCAGCAGTACTTC. Encoded protein: CASSQDPGQGVQQYF.

This clonotype appeared many times. This rearrangement joins TRBV29-1 to TRBJ2-1; 7 positions match TRBD1. V shed 6 bases, J shed 0 bases, and the junction held 5 bases outside the gene matches. CDR1 SQVTM and CDR2 ANQGSEA come from the germline V gene. CDR3 size: 14 residues. The DNA for the CDR3 is TGCAGCGTCCTGACAGGGCGCTCCTACAATGAGCAGTTCTTC. Translated: CSVLTGRSYNEQFF.

This clonotype was counted a few times. V is TRBV3-1 and J is TRBJ2-6, with D tentatively TRBD1 (5 bases). Germline-derived CDR1 and CDR2 are LGHDT and YNNKEL (reference sequence). This CDR3 has 15 amino acids. V was shortened by 4 bases and J by 8 bases, with 15 bases between the two germline ends. The CDR3 bases are TGTGCCAGCAGCCCCCATTCGCAGGGCCCCAACGTCCTGACTTTC. It encodes CASSPHSQGPNVLTF.

This chain links TRBV20-1 with TRBJ2-1, with TRBD2 matching 10 bases. The ends lost 3 bases at V and 13 bases at J; junction bases unmatched: 6. The CDR3 loop spans 12 amino acids. The germline V gene has CDR1 DFQATT and CDR2 SNEGSKA (reference sequence). CDR3 nucleotides: TGCAGTGCTAGCGAAGCGGGAGGGCCACAGTTCTTC. Its protein is CSASEAGGPQFF.

Ten or more counts support this clonotype. The chain recombines TRBV20-1 with TRBJ2-2, with 11 bases identical to TRBD2. Trimming cost V 3 bases and J 5 bases; bases outside gene matches: 5. Germline V gene sequence: CDR1 DFQATT, CDR2 SNEGSKA (reference sequence). This CDR3 is 15 amino acids long. CDR3 sequence: CSASLAGGRTGELFF. The CDR3 nucleotides are TGCAGTGCTAGTTTAGCGGGGGGGCGTACCGGGGAGCTGTTTTTT.

CDR3 in DNA: TGTGCCAGCAGACCTAACAGGGGGCCAAACACTGAAGCTTTCTTT. Its protein product is CASRPNRGPNTEAFF. The chain carries TRBV3-1 and TRBJ1-1; 9 nucleotides agree with TRBD1. The CDR3 is made up of 15 amino acids. Germline V lookup: CDR1 LGHDT, CDR2 YNNKEL (reference sequence). V trimming: 6 bases; J trimming: 2 bases; junction bases outside the gene matches: 7. The complete variable domain, with remaining parts taken from reference TRBV3-1 and TRBJ1-1, reads DTAVSQTPKYLVTQMGNDKSIKCEQNLGHDTMYWYKQDSKKFLKIMFSYNNKELIINETVPNRFSPKSPDKAHLNLHINSLELGDSAVYFCASRPNRGPNTEAFFGQGTRLTVV.

On this clonotype itself: A read error may be the cause here, since a much bigger clone is one base away. The CDR3 nucleotides read TGTGCCAGCAGCCGTGAAGGGGGGGCAGATAGCAATCAGCCCCAGCGTTTT. Its protein is CASSREGGADSNQPQRF. The chain is built from TRBV7-9 and TRBJ1-5; tentative D call: TRBD1 (6 bases). CDR1 is SEHNR and CDR2 is FQNEAQ in the germline V gene (reference sequence). The CDR3 consists of 17 residues. Together with reference TRBV7-9 and TRBJ1-5, the CDR3 gives the full variable domain: DTGVSQNPRHKITKRGQNVTFRCDPISEHNRLYWYRQTLGQGPEFLTYFQNEAQLEKSRLLSDRFSAERPKGSFSTLEIQRTEQGDSAMYLCASSREGGADSNQPQRFGDGTRLSIL.

In this sample, this clonotype turned up a few times. The V gene is TRBV2, the J gene TRBJ2-1; D is unclear. Germline CDR1 is SNHLY and CDR2 is FYNNEI. The CDR3 contains 14 residues. V shed 2 bases and J shed 9 bases, with 14 bases lying between them. The CDR3 DNA reads as TGTGCCAGCAGTGAATCGGCAGGAGCAGGTGAGCAGTTCTTC. It codes for CASSESAGAGEQFF.

In regard to this clonotype: Possible read error: a much larger clone is one base away. The rearrangement uses TRBV6-1 and TRBJ1-2, with TRBD1 matching 7 bases. Germline CDR1 is MNHNS and CDR2 is SASEGT. V lost 5 bases and J lost 7; bases outside the gene matches: 1. The CDR3 length is 11 residues. The CDR3 nucleotides read TGTGCCAGCAGTCCAGGGGGTGGCTACACCTTC. Its protein product is CASSPGGGYTF.

This clonotype was seen at least ten times. The rearrangement uses TRBV24-1 and TRBJ2-3; D remains ambiguous. CDR3 length: 14 residues. V was shortened by 0 bases and J by 3 bases, with 6 bases between the two germline ends. The germline gives CDR1 KGHDR, CDR2 SFDVKD. The chain's CDR3 is CATSDLTGTDTQYF. DNA of the CDR3: TGTGCCACCAGTGATTTGACGGGTACAGATACGCAGTATTTT.